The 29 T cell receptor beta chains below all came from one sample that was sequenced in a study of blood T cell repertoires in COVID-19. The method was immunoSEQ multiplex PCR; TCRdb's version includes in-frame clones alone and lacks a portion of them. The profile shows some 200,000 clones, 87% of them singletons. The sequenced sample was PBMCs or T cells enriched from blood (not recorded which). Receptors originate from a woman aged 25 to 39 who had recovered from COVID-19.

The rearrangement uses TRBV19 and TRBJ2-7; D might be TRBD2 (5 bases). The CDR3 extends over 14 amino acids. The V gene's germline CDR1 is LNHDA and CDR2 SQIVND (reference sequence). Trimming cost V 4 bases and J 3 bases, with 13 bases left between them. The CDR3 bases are TGTGCCAGTAGTAGTATGGGAGCCTACTACGAGCAGTACTTC. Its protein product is CASSSMGAYYEQYF.

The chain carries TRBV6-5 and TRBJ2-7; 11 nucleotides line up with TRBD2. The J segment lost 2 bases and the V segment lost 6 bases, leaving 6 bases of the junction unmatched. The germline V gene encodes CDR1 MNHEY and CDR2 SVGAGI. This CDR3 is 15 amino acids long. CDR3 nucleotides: TGTGCCAGCAGCTCAGGGACTAGCGGAACCTACGAGCAGTACTTC. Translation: CASSSGTSGTYEQYF.

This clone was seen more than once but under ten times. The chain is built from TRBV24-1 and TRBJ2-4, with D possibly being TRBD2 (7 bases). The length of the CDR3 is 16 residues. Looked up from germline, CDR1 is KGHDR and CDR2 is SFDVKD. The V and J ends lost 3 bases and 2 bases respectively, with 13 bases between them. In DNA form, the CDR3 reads TGTGCCACCAGTGATAGGGGGGGTGAGACCAAAAACATTCAGTACTTC. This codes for CATSDRGGETKNIQYF.

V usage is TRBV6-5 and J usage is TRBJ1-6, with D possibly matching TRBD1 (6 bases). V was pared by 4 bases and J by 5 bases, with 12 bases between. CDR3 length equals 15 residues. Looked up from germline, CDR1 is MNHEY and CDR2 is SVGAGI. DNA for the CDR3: TGTGCCAGCAGTTCCGAGGCAGGGGATAATTCACCCCTCCACTTT. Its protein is CASSSEAGDNSPLHF.

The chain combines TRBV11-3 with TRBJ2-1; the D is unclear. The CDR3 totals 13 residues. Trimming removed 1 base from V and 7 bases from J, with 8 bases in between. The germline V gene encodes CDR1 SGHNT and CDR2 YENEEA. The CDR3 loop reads CASSLGAINEQFF. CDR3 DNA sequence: TGTGCCAGCAGCTTAGGAGCTATAAATGAGCAGTTCTTC.

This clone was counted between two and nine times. The CDR3 is CSVSPSPGSYNEQFF. CDR3 in DNA: TGCAGCGTTAGTCCATCTCCCGGCTCCTACAATGAGCAGTTCTTC. The chain carries TRBV29-1 and TRBJ2-1; unclear D gene. Germline V lookup: CDR1 SQVTM, CDR2 ANQGSEA. With 5 bases removed from V and 0 bases from J, the gap between germline ends came to 14 bases. This CDR3 region has 15 residues.

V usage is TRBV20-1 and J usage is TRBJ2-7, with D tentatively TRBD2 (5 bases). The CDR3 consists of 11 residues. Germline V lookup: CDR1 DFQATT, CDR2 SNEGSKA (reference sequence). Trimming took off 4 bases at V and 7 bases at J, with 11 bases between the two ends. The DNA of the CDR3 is TGCAGTGCTACCCGGACGGGGGAGCAGTACTTC. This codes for CSATRTGEQYF.

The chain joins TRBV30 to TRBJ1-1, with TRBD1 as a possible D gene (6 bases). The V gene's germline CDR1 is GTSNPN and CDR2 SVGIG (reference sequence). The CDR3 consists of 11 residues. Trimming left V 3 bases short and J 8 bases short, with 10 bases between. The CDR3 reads CAWRLQGEAFF. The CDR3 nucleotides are TGTGCCTGGAGACTACAGGGAGAAGCTTTCTTT.

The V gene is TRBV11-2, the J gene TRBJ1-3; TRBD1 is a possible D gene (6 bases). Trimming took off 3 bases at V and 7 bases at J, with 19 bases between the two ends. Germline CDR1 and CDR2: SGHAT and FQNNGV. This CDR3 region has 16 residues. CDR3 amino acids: CASSFTRTGKWNTIYF. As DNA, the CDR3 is TGTGCCAGCAGCTTCACTAGAACAGGGAAATGGAACACCATATATTTT.

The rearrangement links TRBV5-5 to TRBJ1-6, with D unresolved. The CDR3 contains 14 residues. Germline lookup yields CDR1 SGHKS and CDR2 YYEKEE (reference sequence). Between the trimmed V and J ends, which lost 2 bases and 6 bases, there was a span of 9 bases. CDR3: CASSFSEANSPLHF. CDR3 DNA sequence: TGTGCCAGCAGCTTCTCGGAGGCTAATTCACCCCTCCACTTT.

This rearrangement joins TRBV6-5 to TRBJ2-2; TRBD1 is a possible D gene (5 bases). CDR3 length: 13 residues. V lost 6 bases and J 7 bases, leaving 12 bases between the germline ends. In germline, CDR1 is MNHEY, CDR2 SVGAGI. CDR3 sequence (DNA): TGTGCCAGCAGCAGGGTGGTGAGCGGGGAGCTGTTTTTT. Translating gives CASSRVVSGELFF.

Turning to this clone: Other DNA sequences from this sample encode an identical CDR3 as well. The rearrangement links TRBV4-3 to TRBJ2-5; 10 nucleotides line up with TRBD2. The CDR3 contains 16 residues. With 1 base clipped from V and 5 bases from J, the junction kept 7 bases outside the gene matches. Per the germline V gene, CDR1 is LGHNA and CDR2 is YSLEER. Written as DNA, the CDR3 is TGCGCCAGCAGCCAAGGGGTAGCGGGGGGAGGGGAGACCCAGTACTTC. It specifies CASSQGVAGGGETQYF.

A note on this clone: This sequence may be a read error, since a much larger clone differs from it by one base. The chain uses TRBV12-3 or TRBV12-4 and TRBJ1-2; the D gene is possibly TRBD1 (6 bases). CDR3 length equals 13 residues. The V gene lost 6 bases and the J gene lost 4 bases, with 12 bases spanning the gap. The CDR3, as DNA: TGTGCCAGCAGCACACAGGGTCCCTATGGCTACACCTTC. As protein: CASSTQGPYGYTF.

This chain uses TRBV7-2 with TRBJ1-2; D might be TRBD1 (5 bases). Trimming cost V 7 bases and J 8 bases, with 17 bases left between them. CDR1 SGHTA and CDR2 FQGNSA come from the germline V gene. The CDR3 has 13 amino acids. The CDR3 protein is CASNLFLGPGYTF. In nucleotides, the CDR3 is TGTGCCAGCAACCTATTCTTGGGGCCCGGCTACACCTTC.

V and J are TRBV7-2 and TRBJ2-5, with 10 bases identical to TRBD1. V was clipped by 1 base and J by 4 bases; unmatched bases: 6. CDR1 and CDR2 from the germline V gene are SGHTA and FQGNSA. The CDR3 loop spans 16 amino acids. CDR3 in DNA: TGTGCCAGCAGCTTAGGGGACAGGGGCTTAGTAGAGACCCAGTACTTC. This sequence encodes CASSLGDRGLVETQYF.

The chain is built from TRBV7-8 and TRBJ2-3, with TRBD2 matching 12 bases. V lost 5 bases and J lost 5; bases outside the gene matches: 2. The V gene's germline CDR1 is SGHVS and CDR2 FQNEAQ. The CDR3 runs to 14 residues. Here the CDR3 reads CASSPSGREDTQYF. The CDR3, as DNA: TGTGCCAGCAGCCCTAGCGGGAGGGAAGATACGCAGTATTTT.

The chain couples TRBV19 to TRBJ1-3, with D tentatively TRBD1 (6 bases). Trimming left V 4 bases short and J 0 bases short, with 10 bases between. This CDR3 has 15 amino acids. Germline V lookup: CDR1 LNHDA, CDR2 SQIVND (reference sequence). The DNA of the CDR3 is TGTGCCAGTAGTACAGGGGTTGGCTCTGGAAACACCATATATTTT. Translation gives CASSTGVGSGNTIYF.

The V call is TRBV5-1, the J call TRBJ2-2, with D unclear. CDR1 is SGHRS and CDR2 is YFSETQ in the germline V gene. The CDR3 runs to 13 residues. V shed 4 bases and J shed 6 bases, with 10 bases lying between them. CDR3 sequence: CASSPTRAGELFF. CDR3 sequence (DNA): TGCGCCAGCAGCCCGACTCGGGCCGGGGAGCTGTTTTTT.

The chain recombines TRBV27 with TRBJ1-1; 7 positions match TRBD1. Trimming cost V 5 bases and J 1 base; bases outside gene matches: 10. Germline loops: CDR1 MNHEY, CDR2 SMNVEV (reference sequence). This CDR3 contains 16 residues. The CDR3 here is CASSPLTGSENTEAFF. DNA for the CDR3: TGTGCCAGCAGTCCACTGACAGGGAGTGAGAACACTGAAGCTTTCTTT.

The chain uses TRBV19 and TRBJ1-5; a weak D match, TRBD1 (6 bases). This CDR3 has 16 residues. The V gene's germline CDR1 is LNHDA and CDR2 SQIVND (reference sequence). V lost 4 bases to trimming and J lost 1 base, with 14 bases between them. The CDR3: CASSTRQVGSNQPQHF. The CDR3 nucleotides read TGTGCCAGTAGTACTAGACAGGTCGGGAGCAATCAGCCCCAGCATTTT.

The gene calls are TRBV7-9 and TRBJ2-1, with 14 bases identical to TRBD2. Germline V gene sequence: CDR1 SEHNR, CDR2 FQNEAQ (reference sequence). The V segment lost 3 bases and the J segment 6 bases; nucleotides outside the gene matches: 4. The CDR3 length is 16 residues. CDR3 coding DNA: TGTGCCAGCAGCTTTGGAGGGACTAGCGGGGGCAATGAGCAGTTCTTC. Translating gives CASSFGGTSGGNEQFF.

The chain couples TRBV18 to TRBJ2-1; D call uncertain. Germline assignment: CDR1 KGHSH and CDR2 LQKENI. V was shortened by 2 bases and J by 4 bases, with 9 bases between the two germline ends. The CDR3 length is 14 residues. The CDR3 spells CASSPEASYNEQFF. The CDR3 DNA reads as TGTGCCAGCTCACCAGAGGCTAGTTACAATGAGCAGTTCTTC.

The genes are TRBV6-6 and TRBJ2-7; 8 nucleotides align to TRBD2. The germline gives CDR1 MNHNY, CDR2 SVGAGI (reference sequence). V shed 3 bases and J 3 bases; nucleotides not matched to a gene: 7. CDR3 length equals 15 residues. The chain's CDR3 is CASSYLGTRGYEQYF. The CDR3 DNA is TGTGCCAGCAGTTATCTCGGGACTAGGGGCTACGAGCAGTACTTC.

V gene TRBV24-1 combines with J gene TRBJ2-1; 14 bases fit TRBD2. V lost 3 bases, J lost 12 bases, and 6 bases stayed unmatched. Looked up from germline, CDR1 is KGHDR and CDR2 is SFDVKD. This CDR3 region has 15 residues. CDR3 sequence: CATSDPRTSGGRQFF. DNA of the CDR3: TGTGCCACCAGTGATCCCCGGACTAGCGGGGGGCGGCAGTTCTTC.

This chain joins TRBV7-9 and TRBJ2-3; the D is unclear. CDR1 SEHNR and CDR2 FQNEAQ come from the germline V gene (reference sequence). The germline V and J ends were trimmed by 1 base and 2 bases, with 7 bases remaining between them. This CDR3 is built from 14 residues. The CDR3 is CASSLVGDTDTQYF. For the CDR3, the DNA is TGTGCCAGCAGCTTAGTTGGAGACACAGATACGCAGTATTTT.

The CDR3 loop reads CASSPDSEYGYTF. The DNA for the CDR3 is TGTGCCAGCTCACCCGACAGCGAGTATGGCTACACCTTC. The V call is TRBV18, the J call TRBJ1-2; D possibly corresponds to TRBD1 (5 bases). Germline V gene lookup returns CDR1 KGHSH and CDR2 LQKENI. The CDR3 sequence is 13 residues long. V lost 3 bases and J lost 5, with 10 bases in between.

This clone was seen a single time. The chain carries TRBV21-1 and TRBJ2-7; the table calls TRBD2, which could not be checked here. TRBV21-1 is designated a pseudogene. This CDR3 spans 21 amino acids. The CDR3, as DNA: TGTGCCAGCAGCAAGGGACTAGCGGGAGGACCCCAGGTTCCCGACTCCTACGAGCAGTACTTC. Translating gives CASSKGLAGGPQVPDSYEQYF.

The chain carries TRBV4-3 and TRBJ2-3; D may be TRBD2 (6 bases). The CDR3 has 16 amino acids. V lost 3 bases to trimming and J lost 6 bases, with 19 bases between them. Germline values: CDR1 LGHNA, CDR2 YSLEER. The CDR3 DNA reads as TGCGCCAGCAGCCACACGCCCGGGGGTCAGGTCGATACGCAGTATTTT. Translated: CASSHTPGGQVDTQYF.

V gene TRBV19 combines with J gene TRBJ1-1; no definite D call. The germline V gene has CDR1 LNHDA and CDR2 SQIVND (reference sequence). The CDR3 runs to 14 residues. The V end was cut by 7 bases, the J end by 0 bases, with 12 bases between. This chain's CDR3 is CASIGRTVNTEAFF. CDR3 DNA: TGTGCCAGTATAGGCCGGACTGTGAACACTGAAGCTTTCTTT. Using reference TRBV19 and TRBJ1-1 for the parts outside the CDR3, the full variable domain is DGGITQSPKYLFRKEGQNVTLSCEQNLNHDAMYWYRQDPGQGLRLIYYSQIVNDFQKGDIAEGYSVSREKKESFPLTVTSAQKNPTAFYLCASIGRTVNTEAFFGQGTRLTVV.